Listed below are T cell receptor beta chains from one sample, sequenced in a study of OX40 agonist ivuxolimab in advanced cancers. Repertoires were generated with immunoSEQ multiplex PCR, while TCRdb's copy carries only in-frame clones and drops some. The data contain under 60,000 clones, roughly 86% of them singletons. This specimen was CD4+ or CD8+ T cells sorted from blood, taken in a trial of the OX40 agonist ivuxolimab. The receptors shown here come from an adult with an advanced solid tumor such as melanoma, head and neck, liver or kidney cancer. CDR3s include the opening cysteine and the closing phenylalanine or tryptophan. Each record gives: D gene, V gene, clone size, J gene, CDR3 DNA, CDR3 protein. A D gene is named only where the DNA matches it firmly. The listing skips clone size in some rows; elsewhere it reads once, few, many or a size class.

TRBD2	TRBV9	-	TRBJ2-1	TGTGCCAGCAGCGTAGCAAGCGGGGCTAACAATGAGCAGTTCTTC	CASSVASGANNEQFF
TRBD1	TRBV28	medium-sized	TRBJ1-1	TGTGCCAGCAGCCCCACAGGGGTTGGAACTGAAGCTTTCTTT	CASSPTGVGTEAFF
TRBD2	TRBV29-1	-	TRBJ2-7	TGCAGCGTGGCCGGGACTAGCGGCCTCTCCTACGAGCAGTACTTC	CSVAGTSGLSYEQYF
-	TRBV7-9	-	TRBJ2-3	TGTGCCAGCCGGCGGATGGAGGCTCGCACAGATACGCAGTATTTT	CASRRMEARTDTQYF
TRBD2	TRBV7-9	-	TRBJ2-5	TGTGCCAGCAGACCCGGGACTAGCGGGGCGGAGACCCAGTACTTC	CASRPGTSGAETQYF
-	TRBV14	-	TRBJ1-2	TGTGCCAGCAGCCAAACCGTAAAGAATGGCTACACCTTC	CASSQTVKNGYTF
TRBD2	TRBV5-4	-	TRBJ2-5	TGTGCCAGCTCCCGGGCTAGCGGGACGGAGACCCAGTACTTC	CASSRASGTETQYF
TRBD2	TRBV7-9	-	TRBJ2-1	TGTGCCAGCAGCTTAGCTGGACTAGCGGGAGGGCCGGGCAATGAGCAGTTCTTC	CASSLAGLAGGPGNEQFF
TRBD1	TRBV9	once	TRBJ1-2	TGTGCCAGCAGCGTAGCACAGGGGGCAAACTATGGCTACACCTTC	CASSVAQGANYGYTF
TRBD2	TRBV7-2	-	TRBJ2-5	TGTGCCAGCAGCGAATCAAGGGGGTTTAGCGGGAGTTTGAAGACCCAGTACTTC	CASSESRGFSGSLKTQYF
TRBD1	TRBV2	-	TRBJ2-7	TGTGCCAGCACCGACCCGGACAGGGGACCCTACGAGCAGTACTTC	CASTDPDRGPYEQYF
-	TRBV19	-	TRBJ2-7	TGTGCCAGTAGTACTCAGATCGGGACCTACGAGCAGTACTTC	CASSTQIGTYEQYF
TRBD1	TRBV13	-	TRBJ2-1	TGTGCCAGCAGCTTAGCGGACAGGGGATTTTACAATGAGCAGTTCTTC	CASSLADRGFYNEQFF
-	TRBV9	-	TRBJ2-7	TGTGCCAGCAGCGAGACGGGAAGCTCCTACGAGCAGTACTTC	CASSETGSSYEQYF
TRBD2	TRBV7-8	-	TRBJ2-2	TGTGCCAGCAGAGAAACTAGCGGGGGGGCCCGGGGCACCGGGGAGCTGTTTTTT	CASRETSGGARGTGELFF
-	TRBV29-1	once	TRBJ2-2	TGCAGCGTTGGATCTGCGGCGAACACCGGGGAGCTGTTTTTT	CSVGSAANTGELFF
-	TRBV19	-	TRBJ2-1	TGTGCCAGTAGTCCTAGCGCCAGCTCCTACAATGAGCAGTTCTTC	CASSPSASSYNEQFF
-	TRBV7-9	-	TRBJ1-2	TGTGCCAGCGCCCTGGGAGGGGCAGGAGGCTACACCTTC	CASALGGAGGYTF
-	TRBV4-3	-	TRBJ1-1	TGCGCCAGCAGCCCACTAAAGACCAGGGTTGATGGAACTGAAGCTTTCTTT	CASSPLKTRVDGTEAFF
-	TRBV28	-	TRBJ2-1	TGTGCCAGCAGTTTATGGGTAGGCCCTTACAATGAGCAGTTCTTC	CASSLWVGPYNEQFF
TRBD1	TRBV5-4	once	TRBJ2-7	TGTGCCAGCAGTTTTGGGACAGTCAACTACGAGCAGTACTTC	CASSFGTVNYEQYF